This TCR beta chain was found in a study of graft-versus-host responses after intestinal transplantation. Study-level background: Every one of the recipients received anti-thymocyte globulin induction and afterwards took tacrolimus and steroids for around three years.

Trimming cost V 0 bases and J 8 bases, with 13 bases left between them. Germline CDR1 and CDR2: LNHDA and SQIVND (reference sequence). The CDR3 consists of 14 residues. Method: immunoSEQ multiplex PCR; TCRdb's copy keeps in-frame clones and lacks some. The profile shows tens of thousands of clones, roughly 90% of them singletons. This clonotype was sampled from a human patient who received an intestinal transplant, so some T cells may come from the graft donor. The sample was PBMCs, taken 524 days after transplant. J is TRBJ1-2 and V is TRBV19; D uncertain. The CDR3 here is CASSIDRQARGYTF. The CDR3 DNA reads as TGTGCCAGTAGTATAGATCGGCAGGCGCGGGGCTACACCTTC. Filled out from reference TRBV19 and TRBJ1-2, the complete variable domain reads DGGITQSPKYLFRKEGQNVTLSCEQNLNHDAMYWYRQDPGQGLRLIYYSQIVNDFQKGDIAEGYSVSREKKESFPLTVTSAQKNPTAFYLCASSIDRQARGYTFGSGTRLTVV.